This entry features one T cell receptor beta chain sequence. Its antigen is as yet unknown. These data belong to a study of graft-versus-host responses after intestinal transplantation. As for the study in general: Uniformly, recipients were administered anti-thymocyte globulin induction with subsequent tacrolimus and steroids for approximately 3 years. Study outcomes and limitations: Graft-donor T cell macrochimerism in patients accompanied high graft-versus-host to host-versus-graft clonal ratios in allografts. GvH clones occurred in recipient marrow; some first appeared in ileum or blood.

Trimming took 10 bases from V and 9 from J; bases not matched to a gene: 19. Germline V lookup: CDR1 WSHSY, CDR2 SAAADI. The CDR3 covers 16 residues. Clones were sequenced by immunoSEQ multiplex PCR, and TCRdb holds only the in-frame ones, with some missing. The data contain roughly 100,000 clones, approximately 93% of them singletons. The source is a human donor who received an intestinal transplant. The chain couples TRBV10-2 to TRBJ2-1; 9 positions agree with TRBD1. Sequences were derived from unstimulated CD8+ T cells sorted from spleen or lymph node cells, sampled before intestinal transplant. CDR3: CATEPPDRGSSFEQFF. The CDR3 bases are TGCGCCACAGAGCCCCCCGACAGGGGGTCCTCCTTTGAGCAGTTCTTC.